This T cell receptor (beta chain) emerged from a study of cytomegalovirus exposure and HLA in healthy donors. Trimming took 1 base from V and 5 from J; bases not matched to a gene: 9. From germline, CDR1 is SGHTA and CDR2 FQGNSA. The CDR3 consists of 17 residues. This clone turned up a few times. In the PCR, 60 Vbeta and 13 Jbeta primers were used. This table comes from immunoSEQ multiplex PCR, and its TCRdb copy is limited to in-frame clones, with some not included. The data contain around 110,000 clones, around 10% of them singletons. This chain uses TRBV7-2 with TRBJ2-5; 11 bases match TRBD2. Sequencing used PBMCs. The sequence was obtained from a man aged 25-45 years in good health and CMV-seronegative. The CDR3 DNA sequence: TGTGCCAGCAGCTTAGAGGAACTAGCGGGGGATATGGAGACCCAGTACTTC. This translates into CASSLEELAGDMETQYF.